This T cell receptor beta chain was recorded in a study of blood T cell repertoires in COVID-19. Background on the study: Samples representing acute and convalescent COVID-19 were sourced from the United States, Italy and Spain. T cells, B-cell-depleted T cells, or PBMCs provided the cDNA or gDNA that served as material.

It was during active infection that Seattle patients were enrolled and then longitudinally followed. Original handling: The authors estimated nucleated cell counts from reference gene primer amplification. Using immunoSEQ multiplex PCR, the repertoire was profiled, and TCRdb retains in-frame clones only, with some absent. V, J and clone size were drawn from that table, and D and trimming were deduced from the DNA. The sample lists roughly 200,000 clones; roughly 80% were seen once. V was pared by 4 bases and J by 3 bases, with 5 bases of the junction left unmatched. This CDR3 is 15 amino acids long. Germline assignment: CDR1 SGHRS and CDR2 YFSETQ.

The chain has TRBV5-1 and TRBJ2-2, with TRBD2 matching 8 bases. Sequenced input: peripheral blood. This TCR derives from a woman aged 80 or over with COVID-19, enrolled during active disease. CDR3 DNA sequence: TGCGCCAGCAGCCCCGGGGGGGCCGACACCGGGGAGCTGTTTTTT. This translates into CASSPGGADTGELFF.